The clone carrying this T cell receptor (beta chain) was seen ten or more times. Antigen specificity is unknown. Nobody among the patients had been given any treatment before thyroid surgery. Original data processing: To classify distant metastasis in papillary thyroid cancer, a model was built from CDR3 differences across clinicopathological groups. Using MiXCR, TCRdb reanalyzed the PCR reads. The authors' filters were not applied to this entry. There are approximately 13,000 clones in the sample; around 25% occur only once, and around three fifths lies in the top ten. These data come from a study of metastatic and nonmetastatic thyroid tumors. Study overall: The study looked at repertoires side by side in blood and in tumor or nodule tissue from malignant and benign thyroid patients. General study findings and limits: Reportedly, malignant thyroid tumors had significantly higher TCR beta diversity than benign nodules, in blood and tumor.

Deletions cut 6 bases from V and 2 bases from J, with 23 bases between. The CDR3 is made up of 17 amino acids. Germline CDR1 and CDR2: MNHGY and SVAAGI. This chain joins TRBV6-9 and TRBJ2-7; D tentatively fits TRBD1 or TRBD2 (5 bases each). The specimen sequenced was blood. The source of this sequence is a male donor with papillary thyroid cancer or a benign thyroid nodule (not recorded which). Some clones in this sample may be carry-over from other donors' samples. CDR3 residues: CASRYLTPGPPPYEQYF. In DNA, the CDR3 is TGTGCCAGCAGGTATCTTACCCCGGGACCCCCTCCCTACGAGCAGTACTTC.